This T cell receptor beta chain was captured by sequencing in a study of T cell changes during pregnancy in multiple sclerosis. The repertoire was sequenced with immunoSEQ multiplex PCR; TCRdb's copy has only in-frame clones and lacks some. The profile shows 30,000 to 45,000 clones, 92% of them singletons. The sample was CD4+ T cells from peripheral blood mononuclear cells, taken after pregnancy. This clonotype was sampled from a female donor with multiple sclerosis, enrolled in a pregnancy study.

The DNA of the CDR3 is TGTGCCAGTAGTACCGGGACGGGGGTTTTTCCCCTCCACTTT. This translates into CASSTGTGVFPLHF. V is TRBV19 and J is TRBJ1-6; a weak D match, TRBD1 (5 bases). Trimming pared 4 bases from V and 13 bases from J, leaving 17 bases between. This CDR3 is built from 14 residues. CDR1 is LNHDA, CDR2 SQIVND, per germline (reference sequence). Variable domain in full (rest from reference TRBV19 and TRBJ1-6): DGGITQSPKYLFRKEGQNVTLSCEQNLNHDAMYWYRQDPGQGLRLIYYSQIVNDFQKGDIAEGYSVSREKKESFPLTVTSAQKNPTAFYLCASSTGTGVFPLHFGNGTRLTVT.